A selection of T cell receptor beta chains follows, all from one sample in a study of CD8+CD57+ T cells in acquired aplastic anemia. TCRdb processed the reads anew with MiXCR; each CDR3 protein has one entry. The table includes 150,000 to 200,000 distinct CDR3 sequences, about half detected once. Material: sorted CD4+, CD8+, or CD8+CD57+ T cells (not recorded which) from PBMCs. Every receptor here comes from a human donor with aplastic anemia. Each CDR3 is given with its conserved first and last residue. The order of the fields is J gene, V gene, D gene, clone size, CDR3 DNA, CDR3 protein. D genes are given only for firm matches. Where a row states a size, it is once, few, many or the class of an expanded clone; other rows omit it.

J: TRBJ1-4
V: TRBV19
D: .
size: many
DNA: TGTGCCAGTAAACTTAACAGAGCAACTAATGAAAAACTGTTTTTT
CDR3: CASKLNRATNEKLFF

J: TRBJ1-2
V: TRBV5-5
D: .
size: many
DNA: TGTGCCAGCAGCACCCAGGTGGGCTATGGCTACACCTTC
CDR3: CASSTQVGYGYTF

J: TRBJ2-3
V: TRBV18
D: TRBD1
size: few
DNA: TGTGCCAGCTCCCCCAAGGGGGCTGGGGATACGCAGTATTTT
CDR3: CASSPKGAGDTQYF

J: TRBJ1-1
V: TRBV12-5
D: .
size: many
DNA: TGTGCTAGTCGTCCCCTAGACACTGAAGCTTTCTTT
CDR3: CASRPLDTEAFF

J: TRBJ1-4
V: TRBV10-2
D: .
size: .
DNA: TGCGCCAGCAGTGAGTCGTGGAGGGAGGGGGAAAAACTGTTTTTT
CDR3: CASSESWREGEKLFF

J: TRBJ1-5
V: TRBV6-1
D: .
size: many
DNA: TGTGCCAGCATTGAACATAGCAATCAGCCCCAGCATTTT
CDR3: CASIEHSNQPQHF

J: TRBJ1-1
V: TRBV2
D: .
size: .
DNA: TGTGCCAGCAGTAGGTGGACAAGTATGAACACTGAAGCTTTCTTT
CDR3: CASSRWTSMNTEAFF

J: TRBJ2-3
V: TRBV5-1
D: .
size: many
DNA: TGCGCCAGCAGCAGGGAGGGCACAGATACGCAGTATTTT
CDR3: CASSREGTDTQYF

J: TRBJ1-1
V: TRBV29-1
D: .
size: .
DNA: TGCAGCGTTGACTTGCGGGACACTGAAGCTTTCTTT
CDR3: CSVDLRDTEAFF

J: TRBJ1-1
V: TRBV2
D: TRBD1
size: .
DNA: TGTGCCAGCAACTACAGGGGACGCAAGAACACTGAAGCTTTCTTT
CDR3: CASNYRGRKNTEAFF

J: TRBJ1-6
V: TRBV10-3
D: TRBD1
size: .
DNA: TGTGCCGCGGCACAGGGGGCAATAAGTAATTCACCCCTCCACTTT
CDR3: CAAAQGAISNSPLHF

J: TRBJ2-7
V: TRBV7-6
D: TRBD1
size: many
DNA: TGTGCCAGCAGCTTCTCTACAGGGGCCGAGCAGTACTTC
CDR3: CASSFSTGAEQYF

J: TRBJ2-1
V: TRBV6-1
D: .
size: many
DNA: TGTGCCAGCAGTGACCACCTATACAATGAGCAGTTCTTC
CDR3: CASSDHLYNEQFF

J: TRBJ2-7
V: TRBV5-4
D: .
size: many
DNA: TGTGCCAGCAGCTCGCCGCCTAGCTCCTACGAGCAGTACTTC
CDR3: CASSSPPSSYEQYF

J: TRBJ2-5
V: TRBV24-1
D: .
size: .
DNA: TGTGCCACCAGTGTTTCAGGGGCAGGAGAGACCCAGTACTTC
CDR3: CATSVSGAGETQYF

J: TRBJ1-5
V: TRBV19
D: TRBD1
size: many
DNA: TGTGCCAGTACCCCACAGGGGGCGCGTCAGCCCCAGCATTTT
CDR3: CASTPQGARQPQHF

J: TRBJ1-6
V: TRBV3-1
D: .
size: many
DNA: TGTGCCAGCAGCCTGGGGGGCACTAATTCACCCCTCCACTTT
CDR3: CASSLGGTNSPLHF

J: TRBJ1-2
V: TRBV6-1
D: .
size: many
DNA: TGTGCCAGCAGACCCCAGTGGGGTAACTATGGCTACACCTTC
CDR3: CASRPQWGNYGYTF

J: TRBJ1-6
V: TRBV11-2
D: TRBD1
size: .
DNA: TGTGCCAGCAGCTTGACCCCCGGACAGGGCGGCTCACCCCTCCACTTT
CDR3: CASSLTPGQGGSPLHF

J: TRBJ1-2
V: TRBV27
D: .
size: .
DNA: TGTGCCAGCAGTTTATCTCCATGGGCCTATGGCTACACCTTC
CDR3: CASSLSPWAYGYTF

J: TRBJ2-3
V: TRBV7-8
D: .
size: .
DNA: TGTGCCAGCAGCTTAGGGGTGGGGAGCACAGATACGCAGTATTTT
CDR3: CASSLGVGSTDTQYF

J: TRBJ1-1
V: TRBV20-1
D: .
size: .
DNA: TGCAGTGCTGAGCGGGGTATGGTCTCTGAAGCTTTCTTT
CDR3: CSAERGMVSEAFF

J: TRBJ2-7
V: TRBV10-3
D: .
size: .
DNA: TGTGCCAGCAGTTTCTGGGCCGGGTACGAGCAGTACTTC
CDR3: CASSFWAGYEQYF

J: TRBJ1-6
V: TRBV20-1
D: .
size: .
DNA: TGCAGTGCTAGAGATTTCGCAGGGGCAAATTCACCCCTCCACTTT
CDR3: CSARDFAGANSPLHF

J: TRBJ1-1
V: TRBV29-1
D: .
size: .
DNA: TGCAGCGGGGACATGTTGAACACTGAAGCTTTCTTT
CDR3: CSGDMLNTEAFF

J: TRBJ1-3
V: TRBV3-1
D: .
size: .
DNA: TGTGCCAGCAGCCAGGGGTCTGGGGGGGGGACTGGAAACACCATATATTTT
CDR3: CASSQGSGGGTGNTIYF

J: TRBJ1-6
V: TRBV11-2
D: .
size: .
DNA: TGTGCCAGCAGCGTCGGATCGGGCGGCAATTCACCCCTCCACTTT
CDR3: CASSVGSGGNSPLHF

J: TRBJ1-3
V: TRBV10-3
D: .
size: .
DNA: TGTGCCGTCTACAGTTACGGAAACACCATACATTTT
CDR3: CAVYSYGNTIHF

J: TRBJ2-7
V: TRBV19
D: .
size: few
DNA: TGTGCCAGTAGGGGAGTAACCTACGAGCAGTACTTC
CDR3: CASRGVTYEQYF

J: TRBJ1-5
V: TRBV15
D: .
size: .
DNA: TGTGCCACCAGCAGACAGGGTTACAATCAGCCCCAGCATTTT
CDR3: CATSRQGYNQPQHF

J: TRBJ2-1
V: TRBV25-1
D: TRBD2
size: many
DNA: TGTGCCAGCAGACTAACCCAAACCGGGACTAGCCATCTCAATGAGCAGTTCTTC
CDR3: CASRLTQTGTSHLNEQFF

J: TRBJ1-5
V: TRBV4-1
D: .
size: many
DNA: TGCGCCAGCAGCCAAGGCTTGGCAGGGCGAACTCAGCCCCAGCATTTT
CDR3: CASSQGLAGRTQPQHF

J: TRBJ1-6
V: TRBV13
D: TRBD1
size: .
DNA: TGTGCCAGCAGCTTGCGCCCGACAGGGGGTAATTCACCCCTCCACTTT
CDR3: CASSLRPTGGNSPLHF

J: TRBJ1-6
V: TRBV28
D: .
size: few
DNA: TGTGCCAGCAGTTTCCCAGGGAGGAATTCACCCCTCCACTTT
CDR3: CASSFPGRNSPLHF

J: TRBJ2-3
V: TRBV5-1
D: .
size: many
DNA: TGCGCCAGCAGCCTGGAGGCCGGCACAGATACGCAGTATTTT
CDR3: CASSLEAGTDTQYF

J: TRBJ1-6
V: TRBV7-2
D: .
size: few
DNA: TGTGCCAGCAGCAGACCTGGGAATTCACCCCTCCACTTT
CDR3: CASSRPGNSPLHF

J: TRBJ1-3
V: TRBV10-2
D: .
size: .
DNA: TGTGCCAGCAGCCCTACCTGGGACTCTGGAAACACCATATATTTT
CDR3: CASSPTWDSGNTIYF

J: TRBJ1-1
V: TRBV25-1
D: .
size: .
DNA: TGTGCCAGCTGGATCCAAGGGGGCACTGAAGCTTTCTTT
CDR3: CASWIQGGTEAFF

J: TRBJ2-1
V: TRBV5-6
D: TRBD2
size: many
DNA: TGTGCCAGCAAGAGCGGGAGGAATGGTGAGCAGTTCTTC
CDR3: CASKSGRNGEQFF

J: TRBJ2-7
V: TRBV15
D: TRBD1
size: .
DNA: TGTGCCACCAGTCTGAGACAGGGCGAGTCCGAGCAGTACTTC
CDR3: CATSLRQGESEQYF

J: TRBJ1-2
V: TRBV15
D: .
size: once
DNA: TGTGCCACCAGCAGAGATCGTTTGTCGGGGGATGGCTACACCTTC
CDR3: CATSRDRLSGDGYTF

J: TRBJ1-1
V: TRBV2
D: .
size: many
DNA: TGTGCCAGCAGTGTAGGGGGGGCTCTCTCTAGTGAAGCTTTCTTT
CDR3: CASSVGGALSSEAFF

J: TRBJ2-2
V: TRBV6-1
D: .
size: .
DNA: TGTGCCAGCACCCAGGGTGGCGGTTCGAACACCGGGGAGCTGTTTTTT
CDR3: CASTQGGGSNTGELFF

J: TRBJ1-2
V: TRBV29-1
D: TRBD1
size: many
DNA: TGCAGCGTTGACTCAGGGGGCGGTGGCTACACCTTC
CDR3: CSVDSGGGGYTF

J: TRBJ2-7
V: TRBV7-2
D: .
size: many
DNA: TGTGCTAGCAGCACCCCCCCGACCTACGAGCAGTACTTC
CDR3: CASSTPPTYEQYF

J: TRBJ1-6
V: TRBV20-1
D: TRBD1
size: once
DNA: TGCAGTGCTAAACCTGGGACAGACCAAGATTCACCCCTCCACTTT
CDR3: CSAKPGTDQDSPLHF

J: TRBJ2-3
V: TRBV19
D: .
size: many
DNA: TGTGCCAGTAGCCAAGACAGCACAGATACGCAGTATTTT
CDR3: CASSQDSTDTQYF

J: TRBJ1-6
V: TRBV11-2
D: TRBD1
size: .
DNA: TGTGCCAGCAGCGGCGGGGGACAGGCTAATGCACGGAATTCACCCCTCCACTTT
CDR3: CASSGGGQANARNSPLHF

J: TRBJ2-7
V: TRBV29-1
D: TRBD1
size: .
DNA: TGCAGCGCCTATCCCGGGACAGGGAGGCAGTACTTC
CDR3: CSAYPGTGRQYF

J: TRBJ1-5
V: TRBV19
D: .
size: many
DNA: TGTGCCAGTACCCCGAGGGGGAAAGGAGGCAATCAGCCCCAGCATTTT
CDR3: CASTPRGKGGNQPQHF

J: TRBJ1-6
V: TRBV20-1
D: TRBD1
size: few
DNA: TGCAGCCCGGGACAGGGCGCAAATTCACCCCTCCACTTT
CDR3: CSPGQGANSPLHF

J: TRBJ2-5
V: TRBV7-2
D: TRBD2
size: many
DNA: TGTGCCAGCAGCCCCGGGACTAAAGGAGAGACCCAGTACTTC
CDR3: CASSPGTKGETQYF

J: TRBJ1-2
V: TRBV29-1
D: .
size: few
DNA: TGCAGCGTTGAAGGGCCAGCACCCTCCACGGCAGGGCCTTATGGCTACACCTTC
CDR3: CSVEGPAPSTAGPYGYTF

J: TRBJ2-1
V: TRBV2
D: .
size: many
DNA: TGTGCCAGCAGTGAACAGCGTTCGGGTTTCAATGAGCAGTTCTTC
CDR3: CASSEQRSGFNEQFF

J: TRBJ1-5
V: TRBV20-1
D: .
size: .
DNA: TGCAGTGCTAACGTCGGTTTTCAGCCCCAGCATTTT
CDR3: CSANVGFQPQHF

J: TRBJ1-2
V: TRBV7-9
D: TRBD1
size: .
DNA: TGTGCCAGCAGCTTGACCGACAGGGTCGAAGGCTACACCTTC
CDR3: CASSLTDRVEGYTF

J: TRBJ2-5
V: TRBV2
D: TRBD1
size: .
DNA: TGTGCCAGCAGCCCGGGACAGGGTGCGGAGACCCAGTACTTC
CDR3: CASSPGQGAETQYF

J: TRBJ1-6
V: TRBV12-3/TRBV12-4
D: TRBD1
size: .
DNA: TGTGCCAGCAGTTTTATGACAGGGGGATCACCCCTCCACTTT
CDR3: CASSFMTGGSPLHF

J: TRBJ1-2
V: TRBV19
D: TRBD1
size: many
DNA: TGTGCCAGTAGTTCCGCCGGGACAGCCAACGGCTACACCTTC
CDR3: CASSSAGTANGYTF